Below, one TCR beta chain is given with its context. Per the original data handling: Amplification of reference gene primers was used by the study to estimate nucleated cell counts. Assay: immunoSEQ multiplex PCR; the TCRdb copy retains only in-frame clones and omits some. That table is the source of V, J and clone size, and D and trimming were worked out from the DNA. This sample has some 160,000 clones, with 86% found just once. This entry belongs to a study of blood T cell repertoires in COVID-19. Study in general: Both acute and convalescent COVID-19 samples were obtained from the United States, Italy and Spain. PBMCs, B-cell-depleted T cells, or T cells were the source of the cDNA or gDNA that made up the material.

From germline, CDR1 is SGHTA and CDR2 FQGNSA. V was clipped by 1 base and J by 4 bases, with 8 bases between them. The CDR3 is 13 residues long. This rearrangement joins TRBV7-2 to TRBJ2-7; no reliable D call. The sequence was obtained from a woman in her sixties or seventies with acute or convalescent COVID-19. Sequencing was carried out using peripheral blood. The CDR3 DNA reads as TGTGCCAGCAGCTTAGGCAGTCAGTACGAGCAGTACTTC. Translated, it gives CASSLGSQYEQYF.